Below, one TCR beta chain is given with its context. This sample's treatment: treatment-naive control, cytoreductive nephrectomy. Per the germline V gene, CDR1 is MNHEY and CDR2 is SMNVEV (reference sequence). CDR3 size: 20 residues. J gave up 6 bases and V 6 bases, and 25 bases lay outside the gene matches. The source of the sample is a study of radiation and T cells in renal cell carcinoma. TCRdb's table, derived via immunoSEQ multiplex PCR, lists solely in-frame clones and lacks some. Among about 14,000 clones, 56% were seen once, and the ten largest hold approximately 11%. The receptor was derived from a middle-aged man with renal cell carcinoma. The starting material was tumor tissue, obtained from a patient whose treatment was nephrectomy without radiotherapy. This rearrangement joins TRBV27 to TRBJ2-1, with 8 bases matching TRBD2. The CDR3 region has the DNA TGTGCCAGCAGAGAGAGAGCCGGGACGTCCGGGACTAGAGAGGTCAATGAGCAGTTCTTC. Translated: CASRERAGTSGTREVNEQFF.